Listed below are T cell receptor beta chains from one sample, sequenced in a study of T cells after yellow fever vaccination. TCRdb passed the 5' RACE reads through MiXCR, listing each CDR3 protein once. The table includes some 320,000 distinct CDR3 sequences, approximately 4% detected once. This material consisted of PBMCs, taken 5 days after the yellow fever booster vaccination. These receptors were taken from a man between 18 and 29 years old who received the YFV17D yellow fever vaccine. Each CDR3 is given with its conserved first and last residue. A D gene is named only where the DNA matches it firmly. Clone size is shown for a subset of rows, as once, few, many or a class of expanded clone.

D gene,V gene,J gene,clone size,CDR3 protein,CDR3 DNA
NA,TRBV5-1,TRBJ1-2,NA,CASSFGGRDGYTF,TGCGCCAGCAGCTTTGGGGGCCGGGATGGCTACACCTTC
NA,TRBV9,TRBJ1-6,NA,CASSGDTSPLHF,TGTGCCAGCAGCGGAGATACGTCACCCCTCCACTTT
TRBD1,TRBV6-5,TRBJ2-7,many,CASSYWKGANEQYF,TGTGCCAGCAGTTACTGGAAGGGGGCGAACGAGCAGTACTTC
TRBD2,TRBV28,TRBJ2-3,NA,CASSFSPSGGCTDTQYF,TGTGCCAGCAGTTTTTCCCCTAGCGGGGGTTGCACAGATACGCAGTATTTT
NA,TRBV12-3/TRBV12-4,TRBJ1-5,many,CASSARWGYSNQPQHF,TGTGCCAGCAGCGCCCGTTGGGGTTATAGCAATCAGCCCCAGCATTTT
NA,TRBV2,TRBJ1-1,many,CASATTETNTEAFF,TGTGCCAGCGCCACAACTGAAACAAACACTGAAGCTTTCTTT
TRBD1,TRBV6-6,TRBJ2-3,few,CASSYPSGTGGLDTQYF,TGTGCCAGCAGTTACCCCTCGGGGACAGGGGGATTGGATACGCAGTATTTT
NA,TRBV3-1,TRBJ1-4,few,CASSLTPGGEKLFF,TGTGCCAGCAGCCTGACCCCGGGAGGCGAAAAACTGTTTTTT
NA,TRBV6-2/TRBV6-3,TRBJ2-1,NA,CASSRRDFQNF,TGTGCCAGCAGCCGGAGGGACTTTCAAAACTTC
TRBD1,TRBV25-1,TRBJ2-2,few,CASSEPRAGGTGELFF,TGTGCCAGCAGTGAACCCCGGGCAGGGGGAACCGGGGAGCTGTTTTTT
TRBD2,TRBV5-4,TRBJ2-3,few,CASSLAAGALQDTQYF,TGTGCCAGCAGCTTAGCAGCGGGGGCCCTGCAGGATACGCAGTATTTT
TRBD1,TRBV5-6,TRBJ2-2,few,CASSGGQGYYTGELFF,TGTGCCAGCAGCGGGGGACAGGGTTATTATACCGGGGAGCTGTTTTTT
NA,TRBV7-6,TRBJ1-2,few,CASSLSKTGWNGYTF,TGTGCCAGCAGCCTGTCAAAAACAGGATGGAATGGCTACACCTTC
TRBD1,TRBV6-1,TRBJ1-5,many,CASSEAEGTGGQPQHF,TGTGCCAGCAGTGAAGCGGAGGGGACAGGGGGACAGCCCCAGCATTTT
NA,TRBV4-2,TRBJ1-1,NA,CASRPIAFDSQNTEAFF,TGTGCCAGCAGACCCATCGCATTCGACAGCCAGAACACTGAAGCTTTCTTT
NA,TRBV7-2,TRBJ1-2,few,CASSLAPGGARGYTF,TGTGCCAGCAGCTTAGCCCCCGGGGGCGCGAGAGGCTACACCTTC
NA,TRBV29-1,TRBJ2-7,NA,CSVEEGPLEQYF,TGCAGCGTTGAAGAGGGACCCTTGGAGCAGTACTTC
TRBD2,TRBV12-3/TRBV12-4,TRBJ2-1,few,CASSGGGVEQFF,TGTGCCAGCAGTGGTGGGGGGGTTGAGCAGTTCTTC
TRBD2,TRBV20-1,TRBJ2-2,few,CSARDPGTSGGKATTGELFF,TGCAGTGCTAGAGATCCCGGGACTAGCGGGGGGAAGGCCACCACCGGGGAGCTGTTTTTT
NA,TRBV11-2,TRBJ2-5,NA,CASSAARDAYQETQYF,TGTGCCAGCAGCGCAGCTAGGGACGCGTACCAAGAGACCCAGTACTTC
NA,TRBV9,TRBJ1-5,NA,CASSAGNGQPQHF,TGTGCCAGCAGCGCAGGGAACGGTCAGCCCCAGCATTTT
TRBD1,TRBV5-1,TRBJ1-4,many,CASSETGSRNEKLFF,TGCGCCAGCAGCGAGACAGGGAGTCGAAATGAAAAACTGTTTTTT
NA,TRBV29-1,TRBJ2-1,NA,CSVGRGGARGEQFF,TGCAGCGTTGGGAGAGGGGGGGCCCGGGGCGAGCAGTTCTTC
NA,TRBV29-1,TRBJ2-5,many,CSVDGGPRETQYF,TGCAGCGTTGACGGCGGGCCGCGGGAGACCCAGTACTTC
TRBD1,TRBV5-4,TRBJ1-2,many,CASSYTGEYGYTF,TGTGCCAGCAGCTATACAGGGGAGTATGGCTACACCTTC
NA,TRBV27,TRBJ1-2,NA,CASRTLGGSTYYGYTF,TGTGCCAGCAGAACTCTAGGCGGCAGCACATACTATGGCTACACCTTC
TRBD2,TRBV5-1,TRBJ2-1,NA,CASSSLAGLLNEQFF,TGCGCCAGCAGCTCCTTAGCGGGTCTCCTCAATGAGCAGTTCTTC
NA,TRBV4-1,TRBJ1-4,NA,CASSQEGRENEKLFF,TGCGCCAGCAGCCAAGAGGGACGGGAGAATGAAAAACTGTTTTTT
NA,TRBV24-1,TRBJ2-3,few,CATSEVGLTDTQYF,TGTGCCACCAGTGAGGTAGGCCTCACAGATACGCAGTATTTT
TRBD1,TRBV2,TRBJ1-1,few,CATYRGLYTEAFF,TGTGCCACCTACAGGGGTTTGTACACTGAAGCTTTCTTT
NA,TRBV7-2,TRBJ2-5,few,CASSWGPKETQYF,TGTGCCAGCAGCTGGGGACCCAAAGAGACCCAGTACTTC
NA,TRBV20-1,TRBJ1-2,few,CRAGGGGYTF,TGCAGGGCCGGGGGCGGTGGCTACACCTTC
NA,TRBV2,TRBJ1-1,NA,CDSRRGGTDAFF,TGTGACAGCAGGAGGGGGGGCACTGATGCTTTCTTT
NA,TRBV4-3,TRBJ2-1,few,CASSHTHRASPYNEQFF,TGCGCCAGCAGCCACACCCACAGGGCGTCCCCCTACAATGAGCAGTTCTTC